The 15 T cell receptor beta chains presented below share a single source sample, sequenced in a study of patients and donors after allogeneic stem cell transplantation. TCRdb reanalysed the RT-PCR reads using MiXCR and keeps one entry per CDR3 protein. The sample yields approximately 410,000 distinct CDR3 sequences, around 15% seen once. The sequenced sample was blood, either unsorted or a sorted T cell fraction (not recorded which). The origin of the receptors is a human donor who was either an allogeneic HSCT recipient or a stem cell or donor lymphocyte infusion donor (not recorded which). It is not recorded whose cells these are; they may come from a transplant donor.

This clonotype was detected a few times. The chain is built from TRBV5-4 and TRBJ1-1; 8 bases line up with TRBD1. The CDR3 totals 13 residues. V gave up 3 bases and J gave up 7 bases; unmatched junction bases: 5. Germline CDR1 SGHNT, CDR2 YYREEE (reference sequence). The CDR3 sequence is CASSYDRGFEAFF. The CDR3 DNA reads TGTGCCAGCAGCTATGACAGGGGATTTGAAGCTTTCTTT.

This clonotype was seen more than once but under ten times. The rearrangement joins TRBV11-2 to TRBJ1-5, with D unclear. The CDR3 loop spans 14 amino acids. The V end was cut by 3 bases, the J end by 7 bases, with 13 bases between. The germline CDR1 and CDR2 sequences are SGHAT and FQNNGV. The CDR3 region has the DNA TGTGCCAGCAGCTTTCTTGCATATTCCCAGCCCCAGCATTTT. Its protein is CASSFLAYSQPQHF.

The chain carries TRBV29-1 and TRBJ2-1; tentative D call: TRBD1 (6 bases). The CDR3 is 12 residues long. CDR1 SQVTM and CDR2 ANQGSEA come from the germline V gene. Trimming removed 6 bases at V and 13 bases at J, with 19 bases between. Here the CDR3 reads CSVPPGGSLQFF. The CDR3, as DNA: TGCAGCGTCCCCCCTGGGGGCTCTCTCCAGTTCTTC.

This clonotype was found a few times. The genes are TRBV11-1 and TRBJ1-6; 7 bases fit TRBD1. CDR3 length: 18 residues. The trim removed 1 base at V and 5 bases at J, leaving 11 bases unmatched. Germline CDR1 SGHAT, CDR2 FQDESV (reference sequence). CDR3 nucleotide sequence: TGTGCCAGCAGCTTAGGAGGGCGGACAGGATTGAATAATTCACCCCTCCACTTT. This sequence encodes CASSLGGRTGLNNSPLHF.

This clonotype was counted between two and nine times. The chain couples TRBV5-1 to TRBJ2-5; D remains unclear. The CDR3 consists of 12 residues. V lost 1 base and J 4 bases, leaving 5 bases between the germline ends. CDR1 is SGHRS, CDR2 YFSETQ, per germline. CDR3 nucleotide sequence: TGCGCCAGCAGCTTGTCGTCAGAGACCCAGTACTTC. Protein product: CASSLSSETQYF.

This clonotype was detected many times. The V call is TRBV12-3 or TRBV12-4, the J call TRBJ1-1; 7 nucleotides agree with TRBD1. V lost 4 bases to trimming and J lost 3 bases; unmatched junction nucleotides: 2. This CDR3 region has 13 residues. Here the CDR3 DNA reads TGTGCCAGCAGTTCCGACAGGGACACTGAAGCTTTCTTT. Translation: CASSSDRDTEAFF.

This clonotype has more than one count but fewer than ten. The chain recombines TRBV2 with TRBJ1-5; the D gene is possibly TRBD1 (6 bases). There are 15 residues in the CDR3. V was shortened by 4 bases and J by 6 bases, with 16 bases between the two germline ends. Germline CDR1 SNHLY, CDR2 FYNNEI. CDR3 bases: TGTGCCAGCAGTGGGGGACAAACGACTCGTCAGCCCCAGCATTTT. Translating gives CASSGGQTTRQPQHF.

A few counts support this clonotype. The J gene is TRBJ1-1, the V gene TRBV20-1; D remains ambiguous. The V gene lost 1 base and the J gene lost 6 bases, with 12 bases spanning the gap. The germline V gene encodes CDR1 DFQATT and CDR2 SNEGSKA (reference sequence). This CDR3 has 13 amino acids. The DNA of the CDR3 is TGCAGTGCTAGAGGGATCGACATCCCTGAAGCTTTCTTT. Translation gives CSARGIDIPEAFF.

This clonotype was picked up many times. This sequence joins TRBV10-3 and TRBJ2-7, with TRBD1 identical over 9 bases. Germline V gives CDR1 ENHRY, CDR2 SYGVKD. J lost 0 bases, V lost 6 bases, and 12 bases had no gene match. CDR3 length equals 17 residues. The chain's CDR3 is CAIRTSSGTGISYEQYF. CDR3 in DNA: TGTGCCATCAGGACATCGTCCGGGACAGGGATCTCCTACGAGCAGTACTTC.

This clonotype was counted many times. The gene calls are TRBV12-3 or TRBV12-4 and TRBJ2-1; weak D call: TRBD2 (5 bases). V lost 2 bases and J lost 7, with 12 bases in between. The CDR3 spans 14 residues. CDR3 sequence reads: CASSLRSTRNEQFF. In DNA form, the CDR3 reads TGTGCCAGCAGTTTAAGGTCAACTAGGAATGAGCAGTTCTTC.

This chain links TRBV7-9 with TRBJ1-2, with D tentatively TRBD1 (6 bases). The ends were cut back, 2 bases at V and 6 bases at J, with 13 bases in the middle. This CDR3 comprises 14 residues. Germline V CDR1 and CDR2: SEHNR, FQNEAQ (reference sequence). The CDR3 protein is CASSLKGTGNGYTF. The DNA for the CDR3 is TGTGCCAGCAGCTTAAAGGGAACAGGGAATGGCTACACCTTC.

The chain has TRBV29-1 and TRBJ1-2, with 11 bases fitting TRBD1. The CDR3 spans 15 residues. Trimming cost V 1 base and J 3 bases; bases outside gene matches: 4. Germline V gene data show CDR1 as SQVTM and CDR2 as ANQGSEA. The chain's CDR3 is CSVEGRDRGDYGYTF. The CDR3 DNA reads as TGCAGCGTTGAAGGGCGGGACAGGGGGGACTATGGCTACACCTTC. The full variable domain, rest sourced from reference TRBV29-1 and TRBJ1-2, is SAVISQKPSRDICQRGTSLTIQCQVDSQVTMMFWYRQQPGQSLTLIATANQGSEATYESGFVIDKFPISRPNLTFSTLTVSNMSPEDSSIYLCSVEGRDRGDYGYTFGSGTRLTVV.

This clonotype was seen a few times. The gene calls are TRBV12-3 or TRBV12-4 and TRBJ1-2; 8 bases map to TRBD1. There are 14 residues in the CDR3. The J segment lost 4 bases and the V segment lost 5 bases, leaving 6 bases of the junction unmatched. In nucleotides, the CDR3 is TGTGCCAGCAGTAACACAGGGGGAGGCTATGGCTACACCTTC. This encodes CASSNTGGGYGYTF.

A few counts support this clonotype. CDR3 loop: CASSLETGLPQHF. CDR3 bases: TGTGCCAGCAGCCTGGAGACTGGCCTGCCCCAGCATTTT. V gene TRBV4-2 combines with J gene TRBJ1-5; D is ambiguous. The CDR3 consists of 13 residues. Germline V gives CDR1 LGHNA, CDR2 YNFKEQ. V was shortened by 4 bases and J by 9 bases, with 13 bases between the two germline ends.

This clonotype was counted between two and nine times. The J gene is TRBJ2-7, the V gene TRBV10-3, with 8 positions matching TRBD1. The CDR3 extends over 14 amino acids. The V and J ends lost 7 bases and 0 bases, in that order; junction bases with no gene match: 5. The germline V gene has CDR1 ENHRY and CDR2 SYGVKD. CDR3 coding DNA: TGTGCCATCAATACCGGGACAGGCTCCTACGAGCAGTACTTC. Translating gives CAINTGTGSYEQYF.